The text below deals with one TCR beta chain. These data are taken from a study of CD8 T cells in Susac syndrome. With 2 bases removed from V and 1 base from J, the gap between germline ends came to 14 bases. CDR1 is MNHEY, CDR2 SVGAGI, per germline. There are 16 residues in the CDR3. Sequencing of TCR beta, carried out with a high-throughput approach, was applied to CD8+ and CD4+ T cells from the blood. Negative isolation yielded CD8+ and CD4+ T cells; FACS enriched TEMRA cells. RNA amounts of about 0.45 to 1 ug underwent reverse transcription with random hexamers. Amplification of TCR beta CDR3 used immunoSEQ multiplex PCR across 54 Vbeta and 13 Jbeta. TCRdb independently ran MiXCR on the immunoSEQ multiplex PCR reads; one entry per CDR3 protein. The repertoire holds 110,000 or so distinct CDR3 sequences, with 80% to 95% as singletons.

The clonotype originates from a human donor in good health. The sample taken for sequencing was CD4+ T cells from PBMCs. The rearrangement joins TRBV6-5 to TRBJ1-1; D not certain. Here the CDR3 reads CASSYRPTSRNTEAFF. For the CDR3, the DNA is TGTGCCAGCAGTTACCGACCGACAAGCCGGAACACTGAAGCTTTCTTT.